The next 7 T cell receptor beta chains were all read from a single sample in a study of blood T cells in healthy people across ages. It was with a sample-barcoded 5' primer and a J-beta primer mix that a second PCR of roughly 7 to 11 cycles was run. Each CDR3 protein is one row after TCRdb ran MiXCR on the 5' RACE reads. The repertoire consists of roughly 1.9 million distinct CDR3 sequences, with 35% to 50% occurring once and the leading ten covering more than 20%. Sequencing was done on a sample of blood. The origin of the receptors is a human donor in good health.

The rearrangement uses TRBV20-1 and TRBJ1-5; a possible D gene is TRBD1 (6 bases). V lost 6 bases and J lost 3, with 12 bases in between. The CDR3 contains 13 residues. Germline V gene lookup returns CDR1 DFQATT and CDR2 SNEGSKA (reference sequence). The CDR3, as DNA: TGCAGTGCCGTGGGACAAGACAATCAGCCCCAGCATTTT. Protein product: CSAVGQDNQPQHF.

This clonotype has a handful of counts. The chain links TRBV20-1 to TRBJ2-3, with D tentatively TRBD1 (6 bases). The V gene lost 5 bases and the J gene lost 0 bases, with 12 bases spanning the gap. Per the germline V gene, CDR1 is DFQATT and CDR2 is SNEGSKA (reference sequence). This CDR3 is 14 amino acids long. CDR3: CSAPGTQSTDTQYF. DNA of the CDR3: TGCAGTGCTCCCGGGACACAAAGCACAGATACGCAGTATTTT.

The chain carries TRBV7-2 and TRBJ1-2; a possible D gene is TRBD1 (6 bases). Germline V gene data show CDR1 as SGHTA and CDR2 as FQGNSA. V lost 4 bases and J lost 4, with 13 bases in between. The CDR3 covers 14 residues. This CDR3 is CASSSTGTLYGYTF. The CDR3 coding sequence is TGTGCCAGCAGCTCGACAGGAACTCTCTATGGCTACACCTTC.

The CDR3 loop is CASSHEARLYGYTF. In DNA, the CDR3 is TGTGCCAGCAGCCACGAAGCACGCCTGTATGGCTACACCTTC. This chain uses TRBV7-9 with TRBJ1-2; D call uncertain. Trimming cost V 5 bases and J 5 bases, with 15 bases left between them. This CDR3 has 14 residues. Germline loops: CDR1 SEHNR, CDR2 FQNEAQ (reference sequence).

The J gene is TRBJ1-2, the V gene TRBV28; tentative D call: TRBD1 (5 bases). V dropped 6 bases and J dropped 1 base, with 18 bases sitting between them. The CDR3 consists of 16 residues. From germline, CDR1 is MDHEN and CDR2 SYDVKM. The CDR3 region is CASRAGRQGLNYGYTF. In DNA form, the CDR3 reads TGTGCCAGCAGGGCCGGGAGGCAGGGCCTTAACTATGGCTACACCTTC.

The genes are TRBV5-5 and TRBJ2-3; D may correspond to TRBD1 or TRBD2 (6 bases each). Germline CDR1 reads SGHKS; CDR2 reads YYEKEE (reference sequence). Trimming stripped 3 bases from V and 4 bases from J, with 15 bases between. This CDR3 comprises 15 residues. CDR3 sequence: CASSWGAARADTQYF. The CDR3 region has the DNA TGTGCCAGCAGCTGGGGGGCAGCGAGAGCAGATACGCAGTATTTT.

This clonotype was observed a handful of times. The V and J genes are TRBV20-1 and TRBJ2-7; the match to TRBD2 covers 15 bases. The CDR3 consists of 15 residues. Germline V CDR1 and CDR2: DFQATT, SNEGSKA (reference sequence). V lost 6 bases to trimming and J lost 0 bases; unmatched junction nucleotides: 3. DNA of the CDR3: TGCAGTGCAAGGACTAGCGGGGGGGGCTCCTACGAGCAGTACTTC. It yields the protein CSARTSGGGSYEQYF.